The 27 T cell receptor beta chains reported below all come from one sample, sequenced in a study of T cells in Graves' hyperthyroidism and ophthalmopathy. RNA transcripts were the template for amplifying TCR beta CDR3 regions. With the HTBI primer set, the TCR CDR3 went through a first round of RT-PCR. TCRdb used MiXCR to reprocess the multiplex PCR reads, holding one entry per CDR3 protein. The repertoire consists of approximately 300,000 distinct CDR3 sequences, with roughly a fifth occurring once and the leading ten covering 35% to 45%. Sequenced sample: blood. Receptors originate from a man between 45 and 60 years old with Graves' ophthalmopathy.

The gene calls are TRBV5-5 and TRBJ1-6, with 7 bases matching TRBD1. Germline values: CDR1 SGHKS, CDR2 YYEKEE (reference sequence). V gave up 4 bases and J gave up 6 bases; unmatched junction bases: 7. The CDR3 is made up of 15 amino acids. The CDR3 nucleotides are TGTGCCAGCAGCACGAGGGACAGCTTTAATTCACCCCTCCACTTT. It is translated as CASSTRDSFNSPLHF.

The chain is built from TRBV5-1 and TRBJ2-7; either TRBD1 or TRBD2 may fit D (5 bases each). Germline-derived CDR1 and CDR2 are SGHRS and YFSETQ. This CDR3 comprises 11 residues. V was shortened by 6 bases and J by 7 bases, with 11 bases between the two germline ends. CDR3 in DNA: TGCGCCAGCACCTGGGACGGAGAGCAGTACTTC. This gives the protein CASTWDGEQYF.

Only a few counts were recorded for this clonotype. The chain combines TRBV5-6 with TRBJ1-4; possibly TRBD1 for D (5 bases). Deletions cut 1 base from V and 8 bases from J, with 12 bases between. Germline loops: CDR1 SGHDT, CDR2 YYEEEE. The CDR3 contains 14 residues. This CDR3 reads CASSLQGRGEKLFF. The CDR3 region has the DNA TGTGCCAGCAGCTTGCAGGGCAGAGGCGAAAAACTGTTTTTT.

Many counts were recorded for this clonotype. The V and J genes are TRBV11-1 and TRBJ1-4, with D uncertain. Per germline, CDR1 SGHAT and CDR2 FQDESV (reference sequence). The CDR3 consists of 13 residues. V lost 3 bases and J 4 bases, leaving 6 bases between the germline ends. The CDR3 DNA sequence: TGTGCCAGCAGCTTCACCGGTAATGAAAAACTGTTTTTT. Its protein is CASSFTGNEKLFF.

This rearrangement joins TRBV27 to TRBJ2-7; unclear D gene. The germline V gene has CDR1 MNHEY and CDR2 SMNVEV (reference sequence). V lost 6 bases to trimming and J lost 2 bases, with 14 bases between them. The CDR3 has 14 residues. CDR3 sequence reads: CASSPSIGAYEQYF. DNA for the CDR3: TGTGCCAGCAGCCCCTCTATAGGCGCCTACGAGCAGTACTTC.

The chain links TRBV20-1 to TRBJ1-4; D ambiguous. The V and J ends lost 6 bases and 7 bases respectively, with 12 bases between them. The germline V gene has CDR1 DFQATT and CDR2 SNEGSKA (reference sequence). CDR3 length: 12 residues. The CDR3 DNA reads TGCAGTGCCCCGAGAAGTGGTGAAAAACTGTTTTTT. Its translation is CSAPRSGEKLFF.

This clonotype came up many times. The V and J genes are TRBV3-1 and TRBJ2-4; D call uncertain. The CDR3 totals 12 residues. V was trimmed by 3 bases and J by 6 bases, leaving 6 bases between them. Germline CDR1 reads LGHDT; CDR2 reads YNNKEL (reference sequence). The CDR3 region has the DNA TGTGCCAGCAGCCAGCTACCAAACATTCAGTACTTC. Translated: CASSQLPNIQYF.

This clonotype was counted ten times or more. This chain joins TRBV11-1 and TRBJ2-7; 10 nucleotides line up with TRBD2. V dropped 5 bases and J dropped 7; count of bases not matched to a gene: 14. Germline V lookup: CDR1 SGHAT, CDR2 FQDESV (reference sequence). The CDR3 contains 16 residues. The CDR3 sequence: CASSPTTGLAGVEQYF. CDR3 sequence (DNA): TGTGCCAGCAGCCCCACGACTGGCCTAGCGGGAGTTGAGCAGTACTTC.

This clonotype was counted many times. Here the CDR3 reads CASSYSGLEEETQYF. The CDR3 region has the DNA TGTGCCAGCAGTTACTCGGGACTAGAGGAAGAGACCCAGTACTTC. The genes are TRBV6-6 and TRBJ2-5, with 8 bases that match TRBD2. In germline, CDR1 is MNHNY, CDR2 SVGAGI (reference sequence). The CDR3 length is 15 residues. With 0 bases clipped from V and 3 bases from J, the junction kept 3 bases outside the gene matches.

This clonotype was counted a few times. The J gene is TRBJ1-2, the V gene TRBV6-1; D possibly corresponds to TRBD1 (6 bases). CDR3 length equals 14 residues. Germline V CDR1 and CDR2: MNHNS, SASEGT. V was pared by 0 bases and J by 8 bases, with 13 bases between. The CDR3 region has the DNA TGTGCCAGCAGTGAAGCCATTACAGGGCTCGGCTACACCTTC. This encodes CASSEAITGLGYTF.

This clonotype turned up a few times. A read error may explain this, as a much larger clone is one base away. The chain recombines TRBV28 with TRBJ2-7, with 8 bases lining up with TRBD1. The CDR3 is made up of 16 amino acids. Germline V gene lookup returns CDR1 MDHEN and CDR2 SYDVKM. Germline trimming cut 2 bases from V and 0 bases from J; bases unmatched to any gene: 6. The CDR3 sequence is CASSLDGQGLSYEQYF. The CDR3 nucleotides read TGTGCCAGCAGTTTAGACGGACAGGGCCTCTCCTACGAGCAGTACTTC.

This clonotype was found a few times. J is TRBJ1-6 and V is TRBV27; D is perhaps TRBD1 (6 bases). V shed 2 bases and J shed 10 bases, with 9 bases lying between them. The germline CDR1 and CDR2 sequences are MNHEY and SMNVEV (reference sequence). The length of the CDR3 is 13 residues. The CDR3 sequence is CASSLNGGSPLHF. The CDR3 DNA reads TGTGCCAGCAGTTTAAATGGGGGCTCACCCCTCCACTTT.

At least ten counts were recorded for this clonotype. This chain links TRBV30 with TRBJ2-7; D is possibly TRBD2 (5 bases). V shed 5 bases and J shed 0 bases, with 17 bases lying between them. Looked up from germline, CDR1 is GTSNPN and CDR2 is SVGIG (reference sequence). This CDR3 region has 15 residues. The CDR3 is CAWGSPVGGSYEQYF. The DNA for the CDR3 is TGTGCCTGGGGGTCCCCAGTAGGAGGCTCCTACGAGCAGTACTTC.

The V gene is TRBV6-1, the J gene TRBJ2-3; no reliable D call. CDR3 size: 12 residues. Deletions cut 8 bases from V and 2 bases from J, with 8 bases between. Germline values: CDR1 MNHNS, CDR2 SASEGT. The CDR3 protein is CASGYLTDTQYF. In nucleotides, the CDR3 is TGTGCCAGCGGATACCTCACAGATACGCAGTATTTT.

CDR3 amino acids: CATSDLRGGYTF. The CDR3, as DNA: TGTGCCACCAGTGATTTGCGCGGCGGCTACACCTTC. This chain uses TRBV24-1 with TRBJ1-2, with D uncertain. From germline, CDR1 is KGHDR and CDR2 SFDVKD. Deletions cut 0 bases from V and 8 bases from J, with 6 bases between. The CDR3 has 12 amino acids.

Regarding this clonotype: A much larger clonotype is one base distant, so this may be a read error. CDR3 sequence (DNA): TGTGCCAGCGGCGTAGCTCAGGGGGGCACTGAAGCTTTCTTT. Protein: CASGVAQGGTEAFF. The J gene is TRBJ1-1, the V gene TRBV9, with 7 bases lining up with TRBD1. Per germline, CDR1 SGDLS and CDR2 YYNGEE. The CDR3 is 14 residues long.

The rearrangement joins TRBV7-9 to TRBJ1-4; D possibly corresponds to TRBD1 (5 bases). Germline V gene data show CDR1 as SEHNR and CDR2 as FQNEAQ (reference sequence). Deletions cut 3 bases from V and 5 bases from J, with 16 bases between. The CDR3 sequence is 16 residues long. CDR3: CASSFQGLNSNEKLFF. For the CDR3, the DNA is TGTGCCAGCAGCTTTCAGGGTTTAAACTCAAATGAAAAACTGTTTTTT.

This clonotype was seen more than once but under ten times. The rearrangement links TRBV5-1 to TRBJ2-6; 7 bases agree with TRBD2. With 3 bases clipped from V and 3 bases from J, the junction kept 0 bases outside the gene matches. Looked up from germline, CDR1 is SGHRS and CDR2 is YFSETQ. The CDR3 is 14 residues long. This CDR3 is CASSWEGGANVLTF. The CDR3 coding sequence is TGCGCCAGCAGCTGGGAGGGTGGGGCCAACGTCCTGACTTTC.

V usage is TRBV6-1 and J usage is TRBJ2-2; D remains unclear. The CDR3 length is 15 residues. The V gene's germline CDR1 is MNHNS and CDR2 SASEGT. V was trimmed by 1 base and J by 7 bases, leaving 13 bases between them. This chain's CDR3 is CASSEGSRIVGELFF. The DNA for the CDR3 is TGTGCCAGCAGTGAAGGGTCCAGAATTGTCGGGGAGCTGTTTTTT.

This clonotype was seen only a few times. The chain couples TRBV6-1 to TRBJ2-7; 9 bases map to TRBD1. With 4 bases clipped from V and 2 bases from J, the junction kept 3 bases outside the gene matches. The germline V gene encodes CDR1 MNHNS and CDR2 SASEGT. This CDR3 comprises 14 residues. The CDR3 sequence: CASSAGQGTYEQYF. For the CDR3, the DNA is TGTGCCAGCAGTGCGGGACAGGGTACCTACGAGCAGTACTTC.

Many counts were recorded for this clonotype. The rearrangement links TRBV6-1 to TRBJ2-7; TRBD2 matches 8 bases. This CDR3 is built from 13 residues. Trimming removed 6 bases from V and 6 bases from J; junction bases left unmatched: 7. CDR1 is MNHNS and CDR2 is SASEGT in the germline V gene. Here the CDR3 DNA reads TGTGCCAGCAGCAGCGGGAGCGTCCTCGAGCAGTACTTC. Its translation is CASSSGSVLEQYF.

This chain uses TRBV3-1 with TRBJ2-2; D is uncertain. The CDR3 runs 12 residues. The V gene lost 5 bases and the J gene lost 6 bases, with 7 bases spanning the gap. Germline CDR1 LGHDT, CDR2 YNNKEL (reference sequence). The CDR3 DNA is TGTGCCAGCAGCTATCGTGCCGGGGAGCTGTTTTTT. Amino acid sequence: CASSYRAGELFF. Combining the CDR3 with reference TRBV3-1 and TRBJ2-2 gives the whole variable domain DTAVSQTPKYLVTQMGNDKSIKCEQNLGHDTMYWYKQDSKKFLKIMFSYNNKELIINETVPNRFSPKSPDKAHLNLHINSLELGDSAVYFCASSYRAGELFFGEGSRLTVL.

This clonotype was counted at least ten times. The chain employs TRBV11-1 and TRBJ2-5; TRBD2 aligns across 11 bases. J lost 5 bases, V lost 5 bases, and 4 bases had no gene match. Germline V gives CDR1 SGHAT, CDR2 FQDESV (reference sequence). The CDR3 has 14 residues. The CDR3 loop reads CASSQTSGSETQYF. The CDR3, as DNA: TGTGCCAGCAGCCAAACTAGCGGGAGTGAGACCCAGTACTTC.

This clonotype was counted ten times or more. The chain uses TRBV11-2 and TRBJ2-5; D is uncertain. From germline, CDR1 is SGHAT and CDR2 FQNNGV. The V and J ends lost 0 bases and 1 base respectively, with 6 bases between them. CDR3 size: 14 residues. The CDR3 DNA is TGTGCCAGCAGCTTAGAAAGGGTCCAAGAGACCCAGTACTTC. Translating gives CASSLERVQETQYF.

This clonotype occurred many times. The rearrangement links TRBV2 to TRBJ1-1, with 7 bases matching TRBD1. The CDR3 is 13 amino acids. The germline V gene encodes CDR1 SNHLY and CDR2 FYNNEI. V shed 6 bases, J shed 6 bases, and the junction held 7 bases outside the gene matches. CDR3 protein: CASSLGGFAEAFF. The CDR3 bases are TGTGCCAGCAGCTTAGGGGGCTTTGCTGAAGCTTTCTTT.

V and J are TRBV12-3 or TRBV12-4 and TRBJ1-1; 7 nucleotides align to TRBD1. The ends lost 4 bases at V and 4 bases at J; junction bases unmatched: 3. This CDR3 has 13 residues. The CDR3 DNA is TGTGCCAGCAGTTCTACAGGGGCCACTGAAGCTTTCTTT. It is translated as CASSSTGATEAFF.

At least ten counts were recorded for this clonotype. In DNA form, the CDR3 reads TGTGCCAGCAGCCAGCCCTGGGGCCGGACAGAGACCCAGTACTTC. The encoded protein is CASSQPWGRTETQYF. The chain links TRBV5-5 to TRBJ2-5, with a weak D call TRBD1 (5 bases). Trimming pared 4 bases from V and 4 bases from J, leaving 17 bases between. Germline CDR1 reads SGHKS; CDR2 reads YYEKEE (reference sequence). This CDR3 has 15 amino acids.